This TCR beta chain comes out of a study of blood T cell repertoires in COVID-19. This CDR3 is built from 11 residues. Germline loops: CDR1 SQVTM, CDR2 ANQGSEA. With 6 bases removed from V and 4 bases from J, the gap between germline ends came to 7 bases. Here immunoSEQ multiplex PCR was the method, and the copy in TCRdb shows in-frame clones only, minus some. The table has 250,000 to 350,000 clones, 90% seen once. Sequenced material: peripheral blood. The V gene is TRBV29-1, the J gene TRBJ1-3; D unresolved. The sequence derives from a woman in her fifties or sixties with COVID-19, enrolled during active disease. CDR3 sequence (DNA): TGCAGCGTGCGGGAAGGAAACACCATATATTTT. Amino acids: CSVREGNTIYF.